This T cell receptor beta chain was identified in a study of blood T cell repertoires in COVID-19. The CDR3 has 13 residues. Looked up from germline, CDR1 is SGHTA and CDR2 is FQGNSA. The ends were cut back, 5 bases at V and 4 bases at J, with 11 bases in the middle. Sequencing was performed with immunoSEQ multiplex PCR; in TCRdb, only in-frame clones are kept and a portion is missing. Here the sample spans roughly 290,000 clones, over 75% being singletons. The rearrangement uses TRBV7-2 and TRBJ1-2; D is uncertain. Sequenced sample: PBMCs or T cells enriched from blood (not recorded which). This receptor was identified in a man aged 25 to 40 who had recovered from COVID-19. The CDR3 here is CASSPRVSYGYTF. The DNA for the CDR3 is TGTGCCAGCAGCCCGCGGGTCTCCTATGGCTACACCTTC.